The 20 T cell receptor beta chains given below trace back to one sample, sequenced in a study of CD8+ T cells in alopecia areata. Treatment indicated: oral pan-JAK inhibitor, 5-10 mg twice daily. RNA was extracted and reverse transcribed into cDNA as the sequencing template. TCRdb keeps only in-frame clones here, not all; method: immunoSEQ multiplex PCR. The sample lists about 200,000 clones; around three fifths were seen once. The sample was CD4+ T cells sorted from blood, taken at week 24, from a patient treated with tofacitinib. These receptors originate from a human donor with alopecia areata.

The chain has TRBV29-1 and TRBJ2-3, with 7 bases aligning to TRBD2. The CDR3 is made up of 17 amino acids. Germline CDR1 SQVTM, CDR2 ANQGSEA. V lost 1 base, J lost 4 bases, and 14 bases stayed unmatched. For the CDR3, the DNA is TGCAGCGTTGAAGTCCCCAAAGGACTAGATCGGGCAGATACGCAGTATTTT. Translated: CSVEVPKGLDRADTQYF.

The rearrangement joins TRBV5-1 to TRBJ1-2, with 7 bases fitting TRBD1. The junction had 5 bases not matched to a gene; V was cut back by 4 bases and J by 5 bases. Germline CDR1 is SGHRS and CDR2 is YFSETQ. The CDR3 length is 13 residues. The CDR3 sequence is CASSVDRAYGYTF. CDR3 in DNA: TGCGCCAGCAGCGTCGACAGGGCGTATGGCTACACCTTC.

As DNA, the CDR3 is TGCGCCAGCAGAGAGGCAGGGGATCAGCCCCAGCATTTT. Translated, it gives CASREAGDQPQHF. The gene calls are TRBV5-1 and TRBJ1-5; D may be TRBD1 (6 bases). The CDR3 is 13 residues long. Germline assignment: CDR1 SGHRS and CDR2 YFSETQ. The germline V and J ends were trimmed by 5 bases and 5 bases, with 11 bases remaining between them. The complete variable domain, with remaining parts taken from reference TRBV5-1 and TRBJ1-5, reads KAGVTQTPRYLIKTRGQQVTLSCSPISGHRSVSWYQQTPGQGLQFLFEYFSETQRNKGNFPGRFSGRQFSNSRSEMNVSTLELGDSALYLCASREAGDQPQHFGDGTRLSIL.

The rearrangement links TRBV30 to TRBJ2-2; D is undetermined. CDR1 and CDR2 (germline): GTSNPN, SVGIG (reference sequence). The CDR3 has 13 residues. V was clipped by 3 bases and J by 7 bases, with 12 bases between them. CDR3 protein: CAWRGNIVGELFF. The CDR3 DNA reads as TGTGCCTGGAGAGGAAATATCGTCGGGGAGCTGTTTTTT.

The CDR3 loop is CSVEVWRQGAEDTQYF. In DNA, the CDR3 is TGCAGCGTTGAAGTCTGGAGGCAGGGGGCTGAAGATACGCAGTATTTT. The rearrangement joins TRBV29-1 to TRBJ2-3; the match to TRBD1 covers 8 bases. This CDR3 spans 16 amino acids. Germline assignment: CDR1 SQVTM and CDR2 ANQGSEA. Trimming removed 1 base from V and 5 bases from J; junction bases left unmatched: 11.

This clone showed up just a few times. Written as DNA, the CDR3 is TGTGCCAGCAGCTTAGATGGACTAGCCAAAAACATTCAGTACTTC. Residues: CASSLDGLAKNIQYF. This rearrangement joins TRBV11-2 to TRBJ2-4; a weak D match, TRBD2 (5 bases). The V gene lost 0 bases and the J gene lost 0 bases, with 6 bases spanning the gap. Germline values: CDR1 SGHAT, CDR2 FQNNGV. There are 15 residues in the CDR3.

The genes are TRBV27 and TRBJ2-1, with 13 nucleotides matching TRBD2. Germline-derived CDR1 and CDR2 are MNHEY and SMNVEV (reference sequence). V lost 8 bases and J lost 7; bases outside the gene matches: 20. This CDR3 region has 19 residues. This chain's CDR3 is CASARRGTSGESRRNEQFF. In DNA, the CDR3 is TGTGCCAGCGCCCGCCGGGGGACTAGCGGGGAGTCGCGTAGGAATGAGCAGTTCTTC.

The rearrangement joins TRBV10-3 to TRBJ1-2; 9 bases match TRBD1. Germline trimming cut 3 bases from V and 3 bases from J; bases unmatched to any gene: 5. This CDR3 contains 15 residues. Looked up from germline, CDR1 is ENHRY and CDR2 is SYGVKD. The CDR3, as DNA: TGTGCCATCAGTGACCGGACAGGGGACCACTATGGCTACACCTTC. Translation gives CAISDRTGDHYGYTF.

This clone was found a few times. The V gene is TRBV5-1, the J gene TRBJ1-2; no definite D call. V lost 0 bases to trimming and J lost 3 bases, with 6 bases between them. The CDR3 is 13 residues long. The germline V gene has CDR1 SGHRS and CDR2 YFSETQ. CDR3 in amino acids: CASSLAQDYGYTF. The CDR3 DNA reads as TGCGCCAGCAGCTTGGCCCAGGACTATGGCTACACCTTC.

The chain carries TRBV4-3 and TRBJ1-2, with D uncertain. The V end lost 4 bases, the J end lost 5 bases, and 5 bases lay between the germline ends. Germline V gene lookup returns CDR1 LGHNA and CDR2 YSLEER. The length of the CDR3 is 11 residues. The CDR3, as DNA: TGCGCCAGCAGCCGGAGTTATGGCTACACCTTC. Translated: CASSRSYGYTF.

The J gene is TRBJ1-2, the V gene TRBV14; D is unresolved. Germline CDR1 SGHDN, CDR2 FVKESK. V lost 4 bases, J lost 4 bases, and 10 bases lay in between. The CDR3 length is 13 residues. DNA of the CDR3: TGTGCCAGCAGCCTGGGCAGAAGCTATGGCTACACCTTC. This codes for CASSLGRSYGYTF.

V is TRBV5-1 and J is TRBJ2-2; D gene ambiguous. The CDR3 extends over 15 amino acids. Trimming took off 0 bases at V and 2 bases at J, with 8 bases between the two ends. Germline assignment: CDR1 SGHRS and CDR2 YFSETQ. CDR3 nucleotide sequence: TGCGCCAGCAGCTTGGTGCAGACTAACACCGGGGAGCTGTTTTTT. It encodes CASSLVQTNTGELFF.

CDR3 coding DNA: TGTGCCAGCAGCGTAGCTCAGGTAGCGGGGAACACAGATACGCAGTATTTT. Protein: CASSVAQVAGNTDTQYF. The chain couples TRBV9 to TRBJ2-3; TRBD2 matches at 8 bases. CDR1 SGDLS and CDR2 YYNGEE come from the germline V gene. Trimming took 0 bases from V and 2 from J; bases not matched to a gene: 8. The CDR3 is 17 residues long.

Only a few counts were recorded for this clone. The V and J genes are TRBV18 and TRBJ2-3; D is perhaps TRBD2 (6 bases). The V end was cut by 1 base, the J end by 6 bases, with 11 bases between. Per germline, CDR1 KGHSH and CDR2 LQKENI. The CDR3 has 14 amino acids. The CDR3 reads CASSPQLRGDTQYF. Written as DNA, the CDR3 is TGTGCCAGCTCACCACAGTTACGGGGGGATACGCAGTATTTT.

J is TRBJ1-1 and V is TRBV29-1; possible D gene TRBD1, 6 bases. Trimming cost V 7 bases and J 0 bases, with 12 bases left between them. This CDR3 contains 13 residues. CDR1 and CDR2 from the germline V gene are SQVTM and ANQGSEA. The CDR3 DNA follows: TGCAGCGCCCAGGACAGCCTGAACACTGAAGCTTTCTTT. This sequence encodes CSAQDSLNTEAFF.

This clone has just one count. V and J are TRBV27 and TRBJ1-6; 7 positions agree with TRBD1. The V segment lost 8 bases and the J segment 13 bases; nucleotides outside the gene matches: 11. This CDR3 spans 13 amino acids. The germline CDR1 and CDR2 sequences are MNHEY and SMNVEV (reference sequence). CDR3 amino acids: CASRTVGGSPLHF. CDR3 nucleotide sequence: TGTGCCAGCCGAACGGTAGGGGGCTCGCCCCTCCACTTT.

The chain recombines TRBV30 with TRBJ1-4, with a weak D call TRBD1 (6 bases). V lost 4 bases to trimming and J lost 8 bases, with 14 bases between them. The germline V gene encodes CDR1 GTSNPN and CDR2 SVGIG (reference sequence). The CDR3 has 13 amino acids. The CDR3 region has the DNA TGTGCCTGGATGGGGGGGGGCGGCGAAAAACTGTTTTTT. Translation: CAWMGGGGEKLFF.

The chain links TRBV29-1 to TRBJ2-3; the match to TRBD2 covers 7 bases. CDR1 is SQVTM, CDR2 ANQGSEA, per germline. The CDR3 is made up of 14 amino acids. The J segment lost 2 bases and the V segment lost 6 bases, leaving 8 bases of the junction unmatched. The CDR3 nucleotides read TGCAGCGTACACCGGGACTACTACACAGATACGCAGTATTTT. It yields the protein CSVHRDYYTDTQYF.

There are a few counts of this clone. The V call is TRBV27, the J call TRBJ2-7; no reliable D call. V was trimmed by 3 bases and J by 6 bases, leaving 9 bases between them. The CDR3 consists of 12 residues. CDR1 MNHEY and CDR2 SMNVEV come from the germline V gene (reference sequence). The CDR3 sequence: CASSFPGGEQYF. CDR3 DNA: TGTGCCAGCAGTTTCCCGGGTGGCGAGCAGTACTTC.

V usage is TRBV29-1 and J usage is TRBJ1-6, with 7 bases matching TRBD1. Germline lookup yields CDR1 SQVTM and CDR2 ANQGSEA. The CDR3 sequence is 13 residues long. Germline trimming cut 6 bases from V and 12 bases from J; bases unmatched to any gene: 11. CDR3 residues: CSVRTGGEGPLHF. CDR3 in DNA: TGCAGCGTCAGGACAGGCGGGGAAGGACCCCTCCACTTT.